This TCR beta chain is from a study of blood T cell repertoires in COVID-19. Study background: Donors in the United States, Italy and Spain gave samples during acute or convalescent COVID-19. The cDNA or gDNA used as material had been derived from T cells, B-cell-depleted T cells, or PBMCs.

Profiled with immunoSEQ multiplex PCR; TCRdb holds only in-frame clones, not every one. The sample lists fewer than 300,000 clones; about four fifths were seen once. On this clone itself: The junction differs from germline at one of its ends, possibly a read error.

In the 2 weeks before study entry, exposed participants met a COVID-19 case, which was PCR-confirmed or clinician-diagnosed. The specimen was PBMCs or T cells enriched from blood (not recorded which). This clonotype originated in a man aged 35-49 years who had been exposed to COVID-19.

The CDR3 loop reads CASSLDRSSGNAF. As DNA, the CDR3 is TGTGCCAGCAGCTTGGACCGGTCTTCGGGGAATGCCTTC. The J gene is TRBJ1-2, the V gene TRBV5-4, with no clear D. Germline V CDR1 and CDR2: SGHNT, YYREEE (reference sequence). The CDR3 has 13 amino acids.